Listed below are T cell receptor beta chains from one sample, sequenced in a study of cytomegalovirus exposure and HLA in healthy donors. The method was immunoSEQ multiplex PCR; TCRdb's version includes in-frame clones alone and lacks a portion of them. The data show more than 85,000 clones, more than 60% seen once. Sequenced material: PBMCs. These receptors were collected from a woman in her thirties or forties in good health and CMV-seropositive. The CDR3 runs from the conserved cysteine through the conserved F or W. A D gene is named only where the DNA matches it firmly. Clone size is shown for a subset of rows, as once, few, many or a class of expanded clone.

d_call j_call v_call clone_size cdr3_nt cdr3_aa
TRBD1 TRBJ2-1 TRBV7-3 . TGTGCCAGCAGCTTACCGTCACAGGGGAGCAATGAGCAGTTCTTC CASSLPSQGSNEQFF
TRBD2 TRBJ2-7 TRBV29-1 once TGCAGCGTAGCGGGAGATGTATCCTACGAGCAGTACTTC CSVAGDVSYEQYF
. TRBJ2-1 TRBV7-2 few TGTGCCAGCAGCTTAGCTTACGGGACTCCACTCAATGAGCAGTTCTTC CASSLAYGTPLNEQFF
. TRBJ2-3 TRBV2 few TGTGCCAGCAGTGACGGGAGAGGTACAGATACGCAGTATTTT CASSDGRGTDTQYF
. TRBJ2-7 TRBV10-3 . TGTGCCATCGGGGCTATAAGCTCCTACGAGCAGTACTTC CAIGAISSYEQYF
. TRBJ1-6 TRBV7-2 . TGTGCCAGCAGCTCAACAGACAGACCTTATAATTCACCCCTCCACTTT CASSSTDRPYNSPLHF
. TRBJ1-4 TRBV7-9 . TGTGCCAGCAGCTTAACAGCAACTAATGAAAAACTGTTTTTT CASSLTATNEKLFF
TRBD1 TRBJ1-2 TRBV6-6 . TGTGCCAGCAGTGCAGGGACAGATTATGGCTACACCTTC CASSAGTDYGYTF
. TRBJ1-1 TRBV5-1 . TGCGCCAGCAGCCCCAGTTGGAGGGAGGTCCCTGAAGCTTTCTTT CASSPSWREVPEAFF
. TRBJ1-2 TRBV7-2 . TGTGCCAGCAGCTCCCGGTTCGGGGGGGAAAGTGGCTACACCTTC CASSSRFGGESGYTF
. TRBJ1-4 TRBV2 . TGTGCCAGCATTAGGGGCAGGGCTAATGAAAAACTGTTTTTT CASIRGRANEKLFF
TRBD2 TRBJ2-7 TRBV14 . TGTGCCAGCAGCCAAGGGGTAGCGGGGGGCGACGAGCAGTACTTC CASSQGVAGGDEQYF
. TRBJ1-1 TRBV10-3 once TGTGCCATCAGTGGGGGCCCTTATGACACTGAAGCTTTCTTT CAISGGPYDTEAFF
TRBD2 TRBJ2-1 TRBV11-3 . TGTGCCAGCAGCCGCCTAGCGGGATCGGGCAATGAGCAGTTCTTC CASSRLAGSGNEQFF
TRBD2 TRBJ2-2 TRBV27 . TGTGCCAGCAGTAGAGACGGGGGGGCCCCCACCGGGGAGCTGTTTTTT CASSRDGGAPTGELFF
. TRBJ2-7 TRBV13 once TGTGCCAGCAGCTACTCCCCTACAGGGCGCTACGAGCAGTACTTC CASSYSPTGRYEQYF
TRBD2 TRBJ2-3 TRBV29-1 . TGCAGCGTTGGACTAGCGTATGGAGATACGCAGTATTTT CSVGLAYGDTQYF
TRBD1 TRBJ1-1 TRBV2 . TGTGCCAGCAGTGGTACCGGACAGGGGGAAACTGAAGCTTTCTTT CASSGTGQGETEAFF
. TRBJ1-2 TRBV2 . TGTGCCAGCAGTGACCCGGTGGTTGACTACACCTTC CASSDPVVDYTF
TRBD2 TRBJ2-7 TRBV11-2 few TGTGCCAGCAGCAAAAGAGGAGCGGGAGGCCCCTACGAGCAGTACTTC CASSKRGAGGPYEQYF
. TRBJ2-6 TRBV2 . TGTGCCAGCAGCCAGACTAGGGGATCTGGGGCCAACGTCCTGACTTTC CASSQTRGSGANVLTF
TRBD2 TRBJ2-1 TRBV19 . TGTGCCAGTAGTATTTTGGGGGGGAGCCTGTTCTTC CASSILGGSLFF
. TRBJ1-5 TRBV4-1 few TGCGCCAGCAGGGACCAGGGTAAGAATCAGCCCCAGCATTTT CASRDQGKNQPQHF
TRBD1 TRBJ1-1 TRBV29-1 few TGCAGCGTCGGAGAGACAGGGGCGAACACTGAAGCTTTCTTT CSVGETGANTEAFF
. TRBJ1-1 TRBV21-1 . TGTGCCAGCACGATCCTACGGGGGGAGGGGGTCAACACTGAAGCTTTCTTT CASTILRGEGVNTEAFF
TRBD1 TRBJ2-7 TRBV28 . TGTGCCAGCAGTTTAAGTTTCGGCGACAGGGGGCTGTACGAGCAGTACTTC CASSLSFGDRGLYEQYF
. TRBJ1-4 TRBV4-3 . TGCGCCAGCAGCCACGGGTGGGGCGGGGCTAATGAAAAACTGTTTTTT CASSHGWGGANEKLFF
TRBD2 TRBJ2-1 TRBV4-2 . TGTGCCAGCAGCCAACCAGCGGGAGCCGGCAATGAGCAGTTCTTC CASSQPAGAGNEQFF
. TRBJ1-1 TRBV4-2 . TGTGCCAGCAGCCACGGGGGAACTGAAGCTTTCTTT CASSHGGTEAFF
TRBD1 TRBJ1-3 TRBV13 . TGTGCCAGCAGCTCAACCGGGACAGGGGGCTCTGGAAACACCATATATTTT CASSSTGTGGSGNTIYF
. TRBJ2-1 TRBV14 . TGTGCCAGCAGCCAAGTTCAAAGCGGGCGTTACAATGAGCAGTTCTTC CASSQVQSGRYNEQFF
TRBD1 TRBJ2-5 TRBV2 . TGTGCCAGCGCCTCGGGGCAGGGGGAAGAGACCCAGTACTTC CASASGQGEETQYF
. TRBJ2-7 TRBV2 . TGTGCCAGCAGTGATTCAGTTTGGGGACACCTCTACGAGCAGTACTTC CASSDSVWGHLYEQYF
. TRBJ1-4 TRBV7-9 few TGTGCCAGCAGCCCGTCCGAGGGGACTGCAACTAATGAAAAACTGTTTTTT CASSPSEGTATNEKLFF
. TRBJ1-4 TRBV5-1 few TGCGCCAGCGCCTTAGATGAAAAACTGTTTTTT CASALDEKLFF
. TRBJ1-1 TRBV28 . TGTGCCAGCAGTTTAGTTGGCAGGGGAGCTTTCTTT CASSLVGRGAFF
. TRBJ1-1 TRBV19 . TGTGCCAGTAGTATAGGGAAGGGGCGCATCACTGAAGCTTTCTTT CASSIGKGRITEAFF
. TRBJ2-6 TRBV7-8 once TGTGCCAGCAGCTTTATTTACCCCGATTCGGCTGGGGCCAACGTCCTGACTTTC CASSFIYPDSAGANVLTF
TRBD2 TRBJ2-1 TRBV27 . TGTGCCAGCAGTCAACTAGCGGGACGCAGTGAGCAGTTCTTC CASSQLAGRSEQFF
. TRBJ2-1 TRBV7-6 . TGTGCCAGCAGCTTAGATGGGGGCTTTGGGTACAATGAGCAGTTCTTC CASSLDGGFGYNEQFF
. TRBJ1-3 TRBV7-9 . TGTGCCAGCAGCCCAGGTGACAGGCGAGACTCTGGAAACACCATATATTTT CASSPGDRRDSGNTIYF
. TRBJ1-1 TRBV19 . TGTGCCAGTAGTCCGTTAGGGGTATGGACTGAAGCTTTCTTT CASSPLGVWTEAFF